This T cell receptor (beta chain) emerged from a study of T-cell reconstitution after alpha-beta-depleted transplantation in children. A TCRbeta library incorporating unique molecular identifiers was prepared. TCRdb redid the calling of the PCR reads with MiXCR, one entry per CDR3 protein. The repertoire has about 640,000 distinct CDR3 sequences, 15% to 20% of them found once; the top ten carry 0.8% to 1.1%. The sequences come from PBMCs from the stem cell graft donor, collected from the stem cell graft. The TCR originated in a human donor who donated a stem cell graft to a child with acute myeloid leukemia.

The CDR3 spells CASTPWASGAYNEQFF. In nucleotides, the CDR3 is TGTGCCAGCACCCCTTGGGCTAGCGGGGCCTACAATGAGCAGTTCTTC. J is TRBJ2-1 and V is TRBV7-2, with 9 bases fitting TRBD2. The V gene's germline CDR1 is SGHTA and CDR2 FQGNSA. J gave up 2 bases and V 7 bases, and 9 bases lay outside the gene matches. This CDR3 is built from 16 residues. Based on the CDR3 plus reference TRBV7-2 and TRBJ2-1, the full variable domain is GAGVSQSPSNKVTEKGKDVELRCDPISGHTALYWYRQSLGQGLEFLIYFQGNSAPDKSGLPSDRFSAERTGGSVSTLTIQRTQQEDSAVYLCASTPWASGAYNEQFFGPGTRLTVL.